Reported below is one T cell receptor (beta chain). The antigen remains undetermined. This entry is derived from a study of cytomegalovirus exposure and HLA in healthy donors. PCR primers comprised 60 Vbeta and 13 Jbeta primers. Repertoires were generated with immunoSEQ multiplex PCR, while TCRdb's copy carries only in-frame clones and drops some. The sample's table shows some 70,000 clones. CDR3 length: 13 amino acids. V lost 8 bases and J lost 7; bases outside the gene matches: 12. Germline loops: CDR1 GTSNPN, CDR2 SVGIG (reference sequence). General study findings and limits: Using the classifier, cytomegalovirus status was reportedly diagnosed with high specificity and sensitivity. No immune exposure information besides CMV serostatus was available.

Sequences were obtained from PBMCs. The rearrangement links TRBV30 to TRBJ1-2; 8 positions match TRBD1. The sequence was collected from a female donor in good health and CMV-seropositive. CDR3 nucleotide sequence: TGTGCCCGACGGGACAGGCGAACTCCTGGCTACACCTTC. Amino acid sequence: CARRDRRTPGYTF.